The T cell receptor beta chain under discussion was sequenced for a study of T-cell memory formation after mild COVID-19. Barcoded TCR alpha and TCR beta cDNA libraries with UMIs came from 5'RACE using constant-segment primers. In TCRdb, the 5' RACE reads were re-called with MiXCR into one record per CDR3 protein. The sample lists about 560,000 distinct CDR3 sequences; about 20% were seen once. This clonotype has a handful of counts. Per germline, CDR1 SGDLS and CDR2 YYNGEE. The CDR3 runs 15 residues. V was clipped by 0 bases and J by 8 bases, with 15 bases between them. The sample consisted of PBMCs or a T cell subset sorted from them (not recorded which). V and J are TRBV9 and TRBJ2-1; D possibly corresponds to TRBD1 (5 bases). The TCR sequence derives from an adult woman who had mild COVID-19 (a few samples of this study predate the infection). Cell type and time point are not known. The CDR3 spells CASSVGGRAEDEQFF. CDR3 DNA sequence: TGTGCCAGCAGCGTAGGGGGCAGGGCCGAGGATGAGCAGTTCTTC.